This T cell receptor beta chain is drawn from a study of shared clonotypes between healthy human individuals. Comment on this clone: Its antigen is unidentified.

Germline V lookup: CDR1 SNHLY, CDR2 FYNNEI. The CDR3 has 13 residues. The V end lost 4 bases, the J end lost 5 bases, and 12 bases lay between the germline ends. Study conclusions and caveats: Clonotype sharing among donors likely depends on sequencing depth.

The data were produced by immunoSEQ multiplex PCR, yet TCRdb's version contains in-frame clones alone and is incomplete. The data hold about half a million clones, with approximately 79% observed a single time. V gene TRBV2 combines with J gene TRBJ2-7; perhaps TRBD1 as D (5 bases). The specimen sequenced was PBMCs. The sequence came from a woman aged 40 to 50 in good health. Some clones in this sample may be carry-over from other donors' samples. The CDR3 sequence is CASSGFRVHEQYF. CDR3 DNA sequence: TGTGCCAGCAGTGGATTCAGGGTCCACGAGCAGTACTTC.